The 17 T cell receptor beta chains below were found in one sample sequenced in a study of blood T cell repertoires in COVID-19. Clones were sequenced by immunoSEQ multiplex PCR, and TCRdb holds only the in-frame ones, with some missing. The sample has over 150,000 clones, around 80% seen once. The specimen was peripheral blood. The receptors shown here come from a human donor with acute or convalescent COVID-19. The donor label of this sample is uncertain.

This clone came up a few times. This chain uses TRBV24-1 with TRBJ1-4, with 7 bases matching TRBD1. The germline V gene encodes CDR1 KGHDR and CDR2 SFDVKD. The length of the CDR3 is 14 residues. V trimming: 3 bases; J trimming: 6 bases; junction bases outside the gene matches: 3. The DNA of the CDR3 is TGTGCCACCAGTGATACAGGACAGGATGAAAAACTGTTTTTT. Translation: CATSDTGQDEKLFF.

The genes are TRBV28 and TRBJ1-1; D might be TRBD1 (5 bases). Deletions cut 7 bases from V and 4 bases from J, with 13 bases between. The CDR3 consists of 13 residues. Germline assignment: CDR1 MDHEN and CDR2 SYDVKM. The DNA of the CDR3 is TGTGCCAGCACTGGGGGGGTCCGCACTGAAGCTTTCTTT. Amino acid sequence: CASTGGVRTEAFF.

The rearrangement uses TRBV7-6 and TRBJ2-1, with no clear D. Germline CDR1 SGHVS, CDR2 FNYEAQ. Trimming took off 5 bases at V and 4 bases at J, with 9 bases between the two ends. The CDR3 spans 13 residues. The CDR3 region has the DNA TGTGCCAGCAGCCTGTCCGTATACAATGAGCAGTTCTTC. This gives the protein CASSLSVYNEQFF.

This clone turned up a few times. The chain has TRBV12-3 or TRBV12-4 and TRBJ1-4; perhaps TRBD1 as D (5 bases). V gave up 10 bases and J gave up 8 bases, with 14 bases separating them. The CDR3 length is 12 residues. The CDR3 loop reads CATGSWGEKLFF. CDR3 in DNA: TGTGCCACCGGGAGTTGGGGGGAAAAACTGTTTTTT.

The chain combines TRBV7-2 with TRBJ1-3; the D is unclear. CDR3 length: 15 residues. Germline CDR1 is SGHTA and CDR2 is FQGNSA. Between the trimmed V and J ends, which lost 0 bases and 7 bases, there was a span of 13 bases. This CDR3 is CASSLAQSLRNTIYF. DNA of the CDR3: TGTGCCAGCAGCTTAGCACAGAGCCTCAGGAACACCATATATTTT.

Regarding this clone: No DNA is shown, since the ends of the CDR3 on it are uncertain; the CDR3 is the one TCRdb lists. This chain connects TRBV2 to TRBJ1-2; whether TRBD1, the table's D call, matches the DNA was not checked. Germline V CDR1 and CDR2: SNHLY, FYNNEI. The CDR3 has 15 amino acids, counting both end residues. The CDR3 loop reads CASSSSRTRIYGYTF.

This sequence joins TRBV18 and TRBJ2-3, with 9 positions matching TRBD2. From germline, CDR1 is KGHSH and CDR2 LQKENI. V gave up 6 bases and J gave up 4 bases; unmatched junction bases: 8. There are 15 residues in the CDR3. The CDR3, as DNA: TGTGCCAGCTCCCCTGGACTAGCGAAGGCAGATACGCAGTATTTT. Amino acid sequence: CASSPGLAKADTQYF.

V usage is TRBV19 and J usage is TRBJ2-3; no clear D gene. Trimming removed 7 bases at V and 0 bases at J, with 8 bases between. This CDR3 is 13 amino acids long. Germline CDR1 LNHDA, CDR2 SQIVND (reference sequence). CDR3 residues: CASMARSTDTQYF. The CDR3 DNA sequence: TGTGCCAGTATGGCGCGGAGCACAGATACGCAGTATTTT. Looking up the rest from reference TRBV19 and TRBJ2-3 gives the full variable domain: DGGITQSPKYLFRKEGQNVTLSCEQNLNHDAMYWYRQDPGQGLRLIYYSQIVNDFQKGDIAEGYSVSREKKESFPLTVTSAQKNPTAFYLCASMARSTDTQYFGPGTRLTVL.

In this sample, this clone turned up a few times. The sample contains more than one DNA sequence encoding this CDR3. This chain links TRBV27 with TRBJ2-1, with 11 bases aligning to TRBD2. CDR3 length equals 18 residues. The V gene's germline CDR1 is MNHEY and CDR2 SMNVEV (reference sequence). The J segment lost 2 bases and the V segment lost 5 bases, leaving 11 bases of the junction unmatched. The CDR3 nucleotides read TGTGCCAGCAGTCCCGGGACTAGCGGCACTCGGGCCTACAATGAGCAGTTCTTC. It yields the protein CASSPGTSGTRAYNEQFF.

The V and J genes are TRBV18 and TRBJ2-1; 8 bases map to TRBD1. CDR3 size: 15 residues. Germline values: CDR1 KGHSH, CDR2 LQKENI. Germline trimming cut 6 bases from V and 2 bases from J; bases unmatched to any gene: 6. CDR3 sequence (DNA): TGTGCCAGCTCGGGGACGACAGGGGCCTACAATGAGCAGTTCTTC. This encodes CASSGTTGAYNEQFF.

The CDR3 here is CASSSPTSLNEQFF. CDR3 DNA: TGTGCCAGCAGTTCCCCCACTAGTCTCAATGAGCAGTTCTTC. The rearrangement joins TRBV28 to TRBJ2-1; perhaps TRBD2 as D (5 bases). This CDR3 is built from 14 residues. The germline gives CDR1 MDHEN, CDR2 SYDVKM. Trimming shortened V by 4 bases and J by 6 bases, and 13 bases separated the two germline ends.

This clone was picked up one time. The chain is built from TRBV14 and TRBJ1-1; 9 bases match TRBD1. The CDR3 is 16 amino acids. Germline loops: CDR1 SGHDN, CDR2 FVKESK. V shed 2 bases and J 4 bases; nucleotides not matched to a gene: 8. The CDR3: CASSQLQGASGTEAFF. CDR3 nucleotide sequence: TGTGCCAGCAGCCAATTACAGGGGGCTAGTGGCACTGAAGCTTTCTTT.

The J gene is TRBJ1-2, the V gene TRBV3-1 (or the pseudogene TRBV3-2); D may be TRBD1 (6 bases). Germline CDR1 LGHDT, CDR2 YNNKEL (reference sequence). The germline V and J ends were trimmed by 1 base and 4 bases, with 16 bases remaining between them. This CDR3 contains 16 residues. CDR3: CASSQALRTESYGYTF. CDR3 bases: TGTGCCAGCAGCCAAGCCCTCCGGACAGAAAGCTATGGCTACACCTTC.

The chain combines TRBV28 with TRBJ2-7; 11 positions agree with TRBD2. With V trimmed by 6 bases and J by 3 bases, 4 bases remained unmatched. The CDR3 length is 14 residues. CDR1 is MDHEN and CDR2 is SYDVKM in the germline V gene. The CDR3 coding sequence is TGTGCCAGCAGCAGACTAGCGGGAAGCTACGAGCAGTACTTC. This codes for CASSRLAGSYEQYF.

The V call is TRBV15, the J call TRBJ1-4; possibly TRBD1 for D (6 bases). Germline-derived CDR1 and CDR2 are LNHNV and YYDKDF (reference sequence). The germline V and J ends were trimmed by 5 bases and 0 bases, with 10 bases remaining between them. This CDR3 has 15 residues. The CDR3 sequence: CATSGQTATNEKLFF. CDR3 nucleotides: TGTGCCACCAGCGGACAGACTGCAACTAATGAAAAACTGTTTTTT.

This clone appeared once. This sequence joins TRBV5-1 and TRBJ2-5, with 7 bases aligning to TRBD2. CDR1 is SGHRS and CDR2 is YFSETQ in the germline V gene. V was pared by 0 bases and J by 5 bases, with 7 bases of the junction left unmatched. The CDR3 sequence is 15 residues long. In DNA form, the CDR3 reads TGCGCCAGCAGCTTGGATGGCGGGAGCACGGAGACCCAGTACTTC. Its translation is CASSLDGGSTETQYF.

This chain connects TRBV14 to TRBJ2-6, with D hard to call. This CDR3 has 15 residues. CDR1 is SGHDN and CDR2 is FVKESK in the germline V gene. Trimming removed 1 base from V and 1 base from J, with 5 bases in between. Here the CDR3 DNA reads TGTGCCAGCAGCCAAGTACGGTCTGGGGCCAACGTCCTGACTTTC. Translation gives CASSQVRSGANVLTF.